A single T cell receptor beta chain is shown here with its context. Its target is unknown. TCRdb reprocessed the 5' RACE reads via MiXCR and lists one record per CDR3 protein. Of fewer than 500,000 distinct CDR3 sequences listed, around 25% are singletons. The sample comes from a study of T-cell memory formation after mild COVID-19. Study context: TCR clusters mostly belonged to single donors.

This CDR3 is 14 amino acids long. V dropped 2 bases and J dropped 6 bases, with 13 bases sitting between them. CDR1 LGHNA and CDR2 YNFKEQ come from the germline V gene. Whole-study results and caveats: Largely, contracting CD4+ clones fell within CM and EM, and contracting CD8+ clones within EMRA.

The chain joins TRBV4-2 to TRBJ1-2; TRBD1 is a possible D gene (6 bases). This clonotype originated in an adult woman who had mild COVID-19 (a few samples of this study predate the infection). Cell type and time point are not known. The material sequenced was PBMCs or a T cell subset sorted from them (not recorded which). The CDR3, as DNA: TGTGCCAGCAGCCAATCAGACAGGTATAATGGCTACACCTTC. Encoded protein: CASSQSDRYNGYTF.